Below are 6 T cell receptor beta chains sequenced from a single sample in a study of blood T cell repertoires in COVID-19. Sequencing was performed with immunoSEQ multiplex PCR; in TCRdb, only in-frame clones are kept and a portion is missing. Counted here are about 270,000 clones, under 95% occurring once; the ten biggest clones make up about 3%. Material for sequencing was PBMCs or T cells enriched from blood (not recorded which). These receptors were collected from a man aged 35-49 years who had been exposed to COVID-19.

The rearrangement uses TRBV13 and TRBJ2-7; 12 nucleotides agree with TRBD2. V shed 4 bases, J shed 7 bases, and the junction held 23 bases outside the gene matches. Germline V gene lookup returns CDR1 PRHDT and CDR2 FYEKMQ (reference sequence). The CDR3 is 20 residues long. CDR3 residues: CASSSSVAGTSGPVGGEQYF. Here the CDR3 DNA reads TGTGCCAGCAGCTCCAGCGTGGCCGGGACTAGCGGGCCCGTGGGTGGGGAGCAGTACTTC.

The rearrangement links TRBV29-1 to TRBJ2-7, with 7 bases fitting TRBD2. Trimming took 1 base from V and 1 from J; bases not matched to a gene: 7. The CDR3 extends over 15 amino acids. Per germline, CDR1 SQVTM and CDR2 ANQGSEA. The CDR3 loop reads CSVEVGGSKSYEQYF. CDR3 in DNA: TGCAGCGTTGAAGTTGGCGGGAGTAAGTCCTACGAGCAGTACTTC.

This clone appeared a single time. The chain joins TRBV7-3 to TRBJ2-1, with 10 bases lining up with TRBD1. Germline V lookup: CDR1 SGHTA, CDR2 FQGTGA. This CDR3 is 16 amino acids long. Trimming cost V 5 bases and J 10 bases; bases outside gene matches: 14. CDR3 sequence (DNA): TGTGCCAGCAGCCCCATGACAGGGGGCGCAACTCGAGAGCAGTTCTTC. It is translated as CASSPMTGGATREQFF.

The V and J genes are TRBV1 and TRBJ1-3; the table gives TRBD1 as D, unverified against the DNA. TRBV1 is a recognized pseudogene. CDR3 length: 16 residues. CDR3 bases: TGCACCAGCAGCCCCCGGACAGGGCATTATCGAAACACCATATATTTT. It encodes CTSSPRTGHYRNTIYF.

The rearrangement joins TRBV1 to TRBJ2-1; the table gives TRBD2 as D, unverified against the DNA. TRBV1 is annotated as a pseudogene. The CDR3 spans 18 residues. The CDR3 region has the DNA TGCACCAGCAGCCAAGCTAAACCCGGACTACAAGCCTACAATGAGCAGTTCTTC. Protein product: CTSSQAKPGLQAYNEQFF.

The chain uses TRBV7-3 and TRBJ2-2; D may be TRBD2 (5 bases). CDR1 is SGHTA, CDR2 FQGTGA, per germline. The CDR3 runs 18 residues. Trimming removed 6 bases from V and 0 bases from J, with 20 bases in between. Written as DNA, the CDR3 is TGTGCCAGCAGTCCAACACCGGGCACTAGTGCGAACACCGGGGAGCTGTTTTTT. This codes for CASSPTPGTSANTGELFF.